The 7 T cell receptor beta chains below all came from one sample that was sequenced in a study of T cells in Graves' hyperthyroidism and ophthalmopathy. It was RNA transcripts that yielded the amplified TCR beta CDR3 regions. The HTBI primer set served for first-round RT-PCR of the TCR CDR3. From the multiplex PCR reads, TCRdb called clonotypes with MiXCR, one entry per CDR3 protein. Of 410,000 or so distinct CDR3 sequences listed, roughly 15% are singletons. Specimen: blood. The receptors were sampled from a young man with Graves' ophthalmopathy.

This clonotype has just a few counts. The chain uses TRBV6-1 and TRBJ2-7; 7 bases fit TRBD2. The CDR3 is 15 amino acids. Germline values: CDR1 MNHNS, CDR2 SASEGT. The trim removed 7 bases at V and 4 bases at J, leaving 13 bases unmatched. The CDR3 region is CASTGRRLVIYEQYF. The CDR3 coding sequence is TGTGCCAGCACCGGGAGGCGGCTAGTAATTTACGAGCAGTACTTC.

V and J are TRBV3-1 and TRBJ2-2; D gene ambiguous. CDR1 and CDR2 from the germline V gene are LGHDT and YNNKEL (reference sequence). Trimming shortened V by 0 bases and J by 0 bases, and 20 bases separated the two germline ends. There are 20 residues in the CDR3. Written as DNA, the CDR3 is TGTGCCAGCAGCCAAGATATTCCCTCTCGGGCGGTCGCGAACACCGGGGAGCTGTTTTTT. Translation: CASSQDIPSRAVANTGELFF.

This clonotype came up many times. The genes are TRBV18 and TRBJ2-2, with D unresolved. The germline V gene encodes CDR1 KGHSH and CDR2 LQKENI. The length of the CDR3 is 16 residues. V lost 2 bases and J 0 bases, leaving 10 bases between the germline ends. The CDR3 DNA sequence: TGTGCCAGCTCACCAAGGAAAGGGTCGAACACCGGGGAGCTGTTTTTT. This sequence encodes CASSPRKGSNTGELFF.

This clonotype was seen at least ten times. The chain combines TRBV5-1 with TRBJ2-3; no firm D call. This CDR3 is 16 amino acids long. The germline V gene has CDR1 SGHRS and CDR2 YFSETQ. V shed 0 bases and J shed 0 bases, with 11 bases lying between them. The CDR3 coding sequence is TGCGCCAGCAGCTTGGGTGTAGGCTCTAGCACAGATACGCAGTATTTT. Protein sequence: CASSLGVGSSTDTQYF.

This clonotype was picked up a small number of times. The chain couples TRBV6-2 or TRBV6-3 to TRBJ2-2; D not certain. Trimming cost V 5 bases and J 3 bases, with 10 bases left between them. The CDR3 length is 14 residues. Germline V lookup: CDR1 MNHEY, CDR2 SVGEGT. The CDR3 sequence: CASSTDGYTGELFF. The CDR3 DNA sequence: TGTGCCAGCAGTACGGACGGATACACCGGGGAGCTGTTTTTT.

This clonotype was seen many times. This rearrangement joins TRBV20-1 to TRBJ2-1; 10 bases line up with TRBD2. Looked up from germline, CDR1 is DFQATT and CDR2 is SNEGSKA (reference sequence). V dropped 2 bases and J dropped 4; count of bases not matched to a gene: 5. This CDR3 comprises 15 residues. The CDR3 protein is CSARHSGRGYNEQFF. For the CDR3, the DNA is TGCAGTGCTAGACACAGCGGGAGGGGATACAATGAGCAGTTCTTC.

This chain connects TRBV10-3 to TRBJ2-5; 12 nucleotides agree with TRBD1. This CDR3 is built from 15 residues. CDR1 ENHRY and CDR2 SYGVKD come from the germline V gene. J was trimmed by 4 bases and V by 7 bases; bases with no gene match: 7. The DNA for the CDR3 is TGTGCCATCAATAAGGGACAGGGGGCAGGAGAGACCCAGTACTTC. Translated, it gives CAINKGQGAGETQYF.